This TCR beta chain was identified during a study of radiation and T cells in renal cell carcinoma (dated by TCRdb to the early 2020s). Turning to the overall study: Samples were obtained from a clinical trial, in which 15 Gy stereotactic body radiation therapy was delivered to primary renal cell carcinomas and nephrectomy was performed 4 weeks later. Across all 50 or so samples, 4,000,000 or so unique CDR3 nucleotide sequences encoding 2.5 million to 3 million unique CDR3 amino acid sequences were identified. A total of around 50 samples underwent TCR beta sequencing, made up of roughly 26 tumors and about 27 peripheral blood samples. Overall study results and their limits: Blood repertoire dynamics were not followed beyond 4 weeks after treatment. Effects of radiation dose or scheduling on the TCR repertoire could not be addressed with the single-armed trial design. Because no pretreatment tumor biopsies were available, whether clonotypes were present in the tumor at baseline could not be determined. In blood, the top tumor clonotypes increased between baseline and 2 weeks post-radiation and then shrank by 4 weeks, which suggests that tumor-resident clones expanded only transiently.

Comment on this clone: It has no known antigen specificity. The sample holds no much larger clone one base away, and base qualities are not on file.

TCR beta libraries were generated from genomic DNA with the immunoSEQ kit, following the manufacturer's recommendations. For library preparation, a first multiplex PCR was performed with proprietary primers, followed by a second PCR in which unique barcodes were added, and bead cleanups were performed after each round. Each sample batch included a kit-provided positive control reaction and a negative control reaction. The final libraries underwent checking on an Agilent 4200 TapeStation D1000 ScreenTape, volumetric pooling, and quantification by qPCR. Sequencing ran on an Illumina NextSeq500 with a MidOutput 150-cycle cartridge, using 156 Read1 and 15 Index1 cycles with kit custom primers. The pooled library was loaded at about 0.98 pM, with a roughly 20% PhiX control spiked in. The authors processed their data as follows. Vendor-processed data were analyzed in R, and a clonotype was defined as all T cells sharing the same CDR3 nucleotide sequence. In the clone abundance analyses, frequencies in each sample were normalized to that sample's 10,000 most abundant clones. Public T cell clones, which averaged fewer than five per sample, were removed prior to analysis. An abundance difference of at least 32-fold between compartments was the criterion for calling clonotypes tumor-enriched or baseline blood-enriched. A beta-binomial differential abundance model was used to identify clonotypes that expanded or contracted between blood time points. Tumor-blood repertoire similarity was measured with the Baroni-Urbani and Buser coefficient, and group comparisons used two-tailed Wilcoxon tests in R. TCRdb holds this immuneACCESS table with in-frame rearrangements only. Some clones are missing; in checked studies, unresolved V genes explain under half, and the rest has no known cause. That table supplies the V and J calls and clone size; D and trimming were determined from the DNA. This sample is represented by 40,000 to 60,000 clones; roughly 78% of them were singletons. The top ten hold around 30% of the sample.

Trimmed from V: 8 bases; trimmed from J: 4 bases; junction bases lacking a gene match: 7. CDR1 and CDR2 are drawn from the germline V gene: SGHDN, FVKESK. The CDR3 runs 13 amino acids, cysteine and phenylalanine included. Only the CDR3 portion is preserved as DNA: 39 bases, with reading frame beginning at the first base. In light of the paper, this sample's time point label describes: blood 2 weeks post-SBRT. The sample's treatment or condition label is to be understood as: 15 Gy SBRT to primary tumor, nephrectomy 4 weeks later. To follow tumor-enriched clonotypes, peripheral blood was collected serially from radiation-treated patients at baseline and again at 2 weeks and 4 weeks after SBRT. Renal cell carcinoma with clear cell pathology was present in all patients. The QIAamp DNA Blood Mini Kit (Qiagen) was used to prepare genomic DNA for TCR sequencing. Only samples passing all quality control checks were included in the analyses.

The chain uses TRBV14 and TRBJ2-7, with 8 bases aligning to TRBD1. The TCR sequence derives from a woman in her sixties or seventies with renal cell carcinoma. The material was blood, obtained from a patient whose treatment included radiotherapy and nephrectomy. The sequenced DNA: TGTGCCAGCCGACGGACAGGGAAATACGAGCAGTACTTC. Translated, this gives CASRRTGKYEQYF.